One T cell receptor beta chain is described in this entry. The specificity of this receptor is unknown. Per-nucleotide qualities are absent, and no much larger clonotype sits a single base away. The sample belongs to a study of blood T cell repertoires in COVID-19 (TCRdb year 2020). About the full investigation: Samples from collaborators originated in the United States, Italy and Spain and spanned both the acute and convalescent phases of COVID-19. The prospective study material was composed of cDNA or gDNA derived from T cells, B-cell-depleted T cells, or PBMCs. The dataset comprised deeply sampled blood TCRbeta repertoires from subjects exposed to, actively infected with, or recovered from COVID-19. The repertoires were released in a freely available public database intended as a resource for research on the immune response to SARS-CoV-2. The samples were drawn from two sources: the first 160 participants of the ongoing ImmuneRACE study, and 950 to 1,500 subjects contributed by 6 global collaborators. Nearly every sample came with metadata listing a de-identified subject ID, COVID-19 status, age in years and sex. Where available, HLA class I and class II types were taken from metadata supplied by the sample provider and were not determined by assay-based typing. Points the paper makes about the study in general: The amount of clinical and demographic metadata varied by source and participant and was provided uncurated.

The immunoSEQ Assay, a bias-controlled multiplex PCR, was used to amplify TCRbeta CDR3 regions from genomic DNA. The authors' pipeline ran thus. Nucleated cell counts per sample were estimated from amplification of reference gene primers within the assay. To quantify the absolute abundance of each unique TCRbeta CDR3 rearrangement, sequence reads were collapsed and filtered. For each sample, productive Simpson clonality was calculated as the square root of Simpson's diversity index across productive rearrangements. The clones in this table, taken by TCRdb from immuneACCESS, are in-frame only. Not every clone is retained; where verified, under half of the shortfall comes from an unresolved V gene, and the cause of the rest is unknown. V, J and clone size are taken as reported in that table, and D and trimming were inferred from the DNA itself. For this sample there are 250,000 to 300,000 clones; approximately 90% appear just once. In total, the top ten clones hold 0.9% to 1% of the sample.

Based on the germline V gene (reference sequence), the CDR1 and CDR2 sequences are GTSNPN and SVGIG. V loses 0 bases at its end and J loses 4 bases; junction bases beyond the gene matches: 7. Counted from cysteine to phenylalanine, this CDR3 has 15 amino acids. Just the 45-base CDR3 DNA is kept, in frame starting at base 1. Samples from volunteer blood donors who had recovered from COVID-19 were contributed by a second Seattle source. Whole blood was collected in K2EDTA tubes by collaborating institutions according to the institutions' own protocols. For TCRbeta analysis, collaborator samples were shipped as frozen whole blood, as isolated PBMCs, or as DNA extracted from either sample type.

The chain couples TRBV30 to TRBJ2-3, and TRBD2 aligns with 7 junction nucleotides. The TCR originated in a woman aged 40-49 years who had recovered from COVID-19. The sample was peripheral blood. The nucleotide sequence reads TGTGCCTGGAGTGTGGTGGGCGGGAGTTCAGATACGCAGTATTTT. It encodes CAWSVVGGSSDTQYF.